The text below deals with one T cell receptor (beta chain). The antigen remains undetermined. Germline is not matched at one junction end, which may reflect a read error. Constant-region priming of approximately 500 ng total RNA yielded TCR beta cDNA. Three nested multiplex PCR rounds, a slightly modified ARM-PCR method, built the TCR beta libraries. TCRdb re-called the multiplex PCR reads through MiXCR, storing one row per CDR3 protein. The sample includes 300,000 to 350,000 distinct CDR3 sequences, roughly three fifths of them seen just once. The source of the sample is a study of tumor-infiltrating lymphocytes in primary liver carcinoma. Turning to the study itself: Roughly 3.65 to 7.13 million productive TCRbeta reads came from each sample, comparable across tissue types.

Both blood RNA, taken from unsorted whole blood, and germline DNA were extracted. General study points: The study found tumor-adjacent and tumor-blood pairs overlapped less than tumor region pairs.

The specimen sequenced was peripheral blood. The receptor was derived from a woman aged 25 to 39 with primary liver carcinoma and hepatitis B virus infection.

The CDR3 region is CASRITTSSYNGQFF. In DNA, the CDR3 is TGTGCCAGCAGGATTACTACGAGCTCCTACAATGGGCAGTTCTTC. The rearrangement links TRBV12-3 or TRBV12-4 to TRBJ2-1; D remains unclear. The CDR3 is 15 amino acids.